These T cell receptor beta chains were read from a single sample in a study of blood T cell repertoires in COVID-19. The table came from immunoSEQ multiplex PCR; TCRdb's copy has only in-frame clones and leaves some out. The sample has hundreds of thousands of clones; around 90% are singletons. Material: peripheral blood. These receptors all come from a woman aged 45-60 years with COVID-19, enrolled during active disease. Both conserved end residues are part of each CDR3. The D gene is left open where the match is weak. Some rows mark clone size as missing; the rest say once, few, many or name a class of expanded clone.

J gene,V gene,clone size,D gene,CDR3 protein,CDR3 DNA
TRBJ1-4,TRBV18,NA,NA,CASSAATNEKLFF,TGTGCCAGCTCGGCCGCAACTAATGAAAAACTGTTTTTT
TRBJ1-4,TRBV19,NA,NA,CASSTPQGEKLFF,TGTGCCAGTAGTACCCCCCAGGGGGAAAAACTGTTTTTT
TRBJ1-1,TRBV7-5,few,NA,CASLTQDTEAFF,TGTGCCAGCCTTACCCAGGACACTGAAGCTTTCTTT
TRBJ1-1,TRBV6-6,NA,TRBD1,CASSRGTGGSIRTEAFF,TGTGCCAGCAGCCGAGGTACAGGGGGTTCCATTAGGACTGAAGCTTTCTTT
TRBJ2-1,TRBV19,NA,TRBD1,CASRGQGDNEQFF,TGTGCCAGTAGGGGACAGGGTGACAATGAGCAGTTCTTC
TRBJ1-2,TRBV11-2,NA,NA,CASSLAVAGDGYTF,TGTGCCAGCAGCTTAGCCGTCGCAGGGGACGGCTACACCTTC
TRBJ1-1,TRBV29-1,NA,TRBD1,CSVHFAGGREAFF,TGCAGCGTTCACTTCGCAGGGGGACGCGAAGCTTTCTTT
TRBJ2-3,TRBV12-3/TRBV12-4,NA,NA,CASSLERRTQYF,TGTGCCAGCAGCCTAGAGAGGCGAACGCAGTATTTT
TRBJ1-2,TRBV6-5,NA,NA,CAGSWTGVYGYTF,TGTGCCGGATCTTGGACGGGAGTTTATGGCTACACCTTC
TRBJ1-2,TRBV12-3/TRBV12-4,NA,NA,CASSLPVNYGYTF,TGTGCCAGCAGTTTACCGGTGAACTATGGCTACACCTTC
TRBJ1-2,TRBV30,NA,TRBD1,CAWDDLGTARGYTF,TGTGCCTGGGACGATCTCGGGACAGCCCGCGGCTACACCTTC
TRBJ2-3,TRBV5-1,NA,NA,CASSLVDRTTDTQYF,TGCGCCAGCAGCTTGGTTGACAGAACCACAGATACGCAGTATTTT
TRBJ1-1,TRBV27,NA,NA,CASSRTAPMNTEAFF,TGTGCCAGCAGCCGGACAGCACCGATGAACACTGAAGCTTTCTTT
TRBJ1-2,TRBV7-8,few,NA,CASSLQDESLSYGYTF,TGTGCCAGCAGCCTTCAGGATGAATCCCTTTCTTATGGCTACACCTTC
TRBJ1-2,TRBV27,NA,NA,CASSFWGSGSMGYTF,TGTGCCAGCAGTTTCTGGGGCAGTGGGTCTATGGGCTACACCTTC
TRBJ1-3,TRBV2,NA,NA,CASRQEVSGNTIYF,TGTGCCAGCAGACAGGAAGTCTCTGGAAACACCATATATTTT
TRBJ1-1,TRBV5-1,NA,NA,CASSFVAANTEAFF,TGCGCCAGCAGCTTTGTTGCGGCGAACACTGAAGCTTTCTTT
TRBJ2-7,TRBV7-2,NA,TRBD2,CASSPKRGPAYEQYF,TGTGCCAGCAGCCCCAAGCGGGGCCCCGCCTACGAGCAGTACTTC
TRBJ2-7,TRBV27,NA,TRBD1,CASKSGTGRYEQYF,TGTGCCAGCAAATCCGGGACAGGGCGCTACGAGCAGTACTTC
TRBJ1-5,TRBV2,few,TRBD1,CASGTENQPQHF,TGTGCCAGCGGGACAGAAAATCAGCCCCAGCATTTT
TRBJ1-2,TRBV5-1,NA,TRBD1,CASSGRQGDYGYTF,TGCGCCAGCAGCGGGCGACAGGGAGACTATGGCTACACCTTC
TRBJ2-1,TRBV6-1,NA,NA,CASSDGTRIRSSYNEQFF,TGTGCCAGCAGTGACGGGACTCGAATCAGGAGCTCCTACAATGAGCAGTTCTTC
TRBJ1-2,TRBV5-4,NA,TRBD1,CASSPITGGGTYGYTF,TGTGCCAGCAGCCCGATTACAGGGGGCGGAACCTATGGCTACACCTTC
TRBJ2-2,TRBV28,NA,TRBD2,CASSFGGGTGELFF,TGTGCCAGCAGTTTCGGGGGGGGCACCGGGGAGCTGTTTTTT
TRBJ2-3,TRBV5-8,once,TRBD1,CASSSDRGRTDTQYF,TGTGCCAGCAGCTCGGACAGGGGGAGAACAGATACGCAGTATTTT
TRBJ1-1,TRBV28,NA,NA,CASSFQGPVRLGTEAFF,TGTGCCAGCAGTTTTCAGGGGCCCGTAAGGCTTGGCACTGAAGCTTTCTTT
TRBJ2-1,TRBV11-3,NA,TRBD2,CASSLERGAHAYNEQFF,TGTGCCAGCAGCTTAGAGCGGGGGGCCCACGCCTACAATGAGCAGTTCTTC
TRBJ1-1,TRBV3-1/TRBV3-2,NA,NA,CASSQDLQGEAFF,TGTGCCAGCAGCCAAGATCTCCAGGGTGAAGCTTTCTTT
TRBJ1-2,TRBV20-1,NA,NA,CSAIQVPGYTF,TGCAGTGCTATACAGGTACCTGGCTACACCTTC
TRBJ1-4,TRBV6-5,NA,NA,CASSSRGSGEKLFF,TGTGCCAGCAGTTCCAGGGGTTCTGGGGAAAAACTGTTTTTT
TRBJ1-6,TRBV19,NA,NA,CASRLQASSYNSPLHF,TGTGCCAGTAGATTACAAGCGAGCTCCTATAATTCACCCCTCCACTTT
TRBJ2-3,TRBV14,NA,NA,CASSQDRADTQYF,TGTGCCAGCAGCCAAGATCGAGCAGATACGCAGTATTTT
TRBJ2-5,TRBV6-5,NA,TRBD2,CASSTAGGRETQYF,TGTGCCAGCAGTACCGCGGGGGGACGGGAGACCCAGTACTTC
TRBJ2-3,TRBV2,NA,NA,CASSGGGSTDTQYF,TGTGCCAGCAGTGGAGGGGGTAGCACAGATACGCAGTATTTT
TRBJ1-1,TRBV5-5,few,NA,CASRLGGNTEAFF,TGTGCCAGCAGACTCGGGGGAAACACTGAAGCTTTCTTT
TRBJ2-1,TRBV5-8,NA,NA,CASSPDRFGEQFF,TGTGCCAGCAGCCCCGACAGGTTCGGAGAGCAGTTCTTC
TRBJ1-1,TRBV27,NA,NA,CASRPRGLNTEAFF,TGTGCCAGCAGGCCAAGGGGTCTAAACACTGAAGCTTTCTTT
TRBJ1-2,TRBV6-5,NA,NA,CASSSDGDYGYTF,TGTGCCAGCAGTTCAGACGGAGACTATGGCTACACCTTC
TRBJ2-7,TRBV5-4,many,NA,CASSYREVVGEQYF,TGTGCCAGCAGCTACAGGGAAGTCGTAGGGGAGCAGTACTTC
TRBJ1-1,TRBV10-2,NA,TRBD1,CASSEGTGFAFF,TGCGCCAGCAGTGAGGGGACAGGCTTCGCTTTCTTT
TRBJ1-3,TRBV18,NA,TRBD1,CASSPGQGSSGNTIYF,TGTGCCAGCTCACCCGGACAGGGTAGCTCTGGAAACACCATATATTTT
TRBJ1-6,TRBV27,NA,NA,CASSLHQAGTSPLHF,TGTGCCAGCAGTCTACACCAAGCAGGGACATCACCCCTCCACTTT
TRBJ2-1,TRBV5-1,NA,TRBD2,CASSARTSGAEGYEQFF,TGCGCCAGCAGCGCACGGACTAGCGGGGCGGAGGGTTATGAGCAGTTCTTC
TRBJ1-4,TRBV5-1,NA,NA,CASSAGVGGEKLFF,TGCGCCAGCAGTGCCGGGGTAGGAGGTGAAAAACTGTTTTTT
TRBJ2-3,TRBV5-1,NA,TRBD2,CASLPAGGSPDTQYF,TGCGCCAGCTTGCCCGCGGGGGGGAGCCCAGATACGCAGTATTTT
TRBJ1-6,TRBV6-5,NA,TRBD1,CASIGQGASNSPLHF,TGTGCCAGCATTGGGCAGGGGGCGAGTAATTCACCCCTCCACTTT
TRBJ1-1,TRBV7-9,few,TRBD1,CASGQGSHTEAFF,TGTGCCAGCGGACAGGGGAGCCACACTGAAGCTTTCTTT
TRBJ1-1,TRBV3-1/TRBV3-2,NA,NA,CASSRRRGPNTEAFF,TGTGCCAGCAGCCGTAGGCGGGGACCGAACACTGAAGCTTTCTTT
TRBJ2-2,TRBV19,NA,NA,CASSTAGQLNTGELFF,TGTGCCAGTAGTACCGCCGGACAGCTCAACACCGGGGAGCTGTTTTTT
TRBJ2-1,TRBV7-3,NA,TRBD2,CASSLSGGSYNEQFF,TGTGCCAGCAGCTTAAGCGGGGGGTCTTACAATGAGCAGTTCTTC